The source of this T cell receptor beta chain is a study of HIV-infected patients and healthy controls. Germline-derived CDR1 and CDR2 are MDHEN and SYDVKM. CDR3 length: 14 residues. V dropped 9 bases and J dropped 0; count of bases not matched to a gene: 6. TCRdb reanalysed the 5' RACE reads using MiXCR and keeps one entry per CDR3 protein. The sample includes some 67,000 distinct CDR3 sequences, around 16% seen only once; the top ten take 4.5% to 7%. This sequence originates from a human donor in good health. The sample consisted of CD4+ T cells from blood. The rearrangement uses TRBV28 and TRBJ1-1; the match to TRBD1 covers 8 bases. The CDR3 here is CASLSGQVNTEAFF. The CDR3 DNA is TGTGCCAGTCTCTCGGGACAGGTGAACACTGAAGCTTTCTTT.